The clone carrying this T cell receptor (beta chain) has only one observation. Profiled with immunoSEQ multiplex PCR; TCRdb holds only in-frame clones, not every one. The table lists roughly 45,000 clones, around 92% of them singletons. The CDR3 loop spans 13 amino acids. Germline CDR1 is MNHEY and CDR2 is SVGAGI. V was trimmed by 8 bases and J by 0 bases, leaving 8 bases between them. This entry belongs to a study of T cell changes during pregnancy in multiple sclerosis. The V call is TRBV6-5, the J call TRBJ2-1; D is ambiguous. The receptor was derived from a female donor with multiple sclerosis, enrolled in a pregnancy study. The sequencing used CD8+ T cells from peripheral blood mononuclear cells, collected after pregnancy. CDR3 in DNA: TGTGCCAGCGGGCCGAGCTCCTACAATGAGCAGTTCTTC. Its protein is CASGPSSYNEQFF.